The next 19 T cell receptor beta chains were all read from a single sample in a study of T cells in Graves' hyperthyroidism and ophthalmopathy. It was RNA transcripts that yielded the amplified TCR beta CDR3 regions. The TCR CDR3 was amplified in a first-round RT-PCR using the HTBI primer set. TCRdb fed the multiplex PCR reads into MiXCR, producing one record per CDR3 protein. The sample holds 500,000 to 650,000 distinct CDR3 sequences, roughly a sixth seen once. Material for sequencing was blood. The receptors were gathered from a woman aged 18-30 years with Graves' ophthalmopathy.

This clonotype showed up many times. The genes are TRBV7-8 and TRBJ1-1; D gene unclear. The V and J ends lost 2 bases and 6 bases respectively, with 10 bases between them. The germline V gene has CDR1 SGHVS and CDR2 FQNEAQ. This CDR3 is built from 13 residues. This chain's CDR3 is CASSLTGWAEAFF. The CDR3, as DNA: TGTGCCAGCAGCTTAACCGGGTGGGCTGAAGCTTTCTTT.

This rearrangement joins TRBV19 to TRBJ2-7; D unresolved. CDR1 LNHDA and CDR2 SQIVND come from the germline V gene (reference sequence). CDR3 length equals 14 residues. V lost 5 bases to trimming and J lost 0 bases, with 11 bases between them. This chain's CDR3 is CASSAQASSYEQYF. CDR3 DNA sequence: TGTGCCAGTAGTGCGCAGGCGAGCTCCTACGAGCAGTACTTC.

This clonotype was seen at least ten times. The chain uses TRBV28 and TRBJ1-5; D might be TRBD1 (5 bases). Germline V lookup: CDR1 MDHEN, CDR2 SYDVKM. The V gene lost 8 bases and the J gene lost 9 bases, with 14 bases spanning the gap. The CDR3 spans 12 residues. Here the CDR3 DNA reads TGTGCCAGCGGACGGGACGTTGGGCCCCAGCATTTT. This gives the protein CASGRDVGPQHF.

CDR3 nucleotides: TGTGCCAGCAGTTACTCGAGAGAAGCGGGCCAAGAGACCCAGTACTTC. Protein: CASSYSREAGQETQYF. This chain connects TRBV6-5 to TRBJ2-5, with D tentatively TRBD2 (6 bases). Germline CDR1 reads MNHEY; CDR2 reads SVGAGI. The length of the CDR3 is 16 residues. V dropped 0 bases and J dropped 1 base, with 12 bases sitting between them.

This clonotype has ten or more counts. The rearrangement links TRBV30 to TRBJ1-1; D gene ambiguous. CDR3 length: 14 amino acids. CDR1 and CDR2 (germline): GTSNPN, SVGIG (reference sequence). V was clipped by 0 bases and J by 2 bases, with 10 bases between them. The CDR3 here is CAWSVGTANTEAFF. The CDR3 DNA reads TGTGCCTGGAGTGTAGGAACAGCTAACACTGAAGCTTTCTTT.

This chain connects TRBV4-1 to TRBJ1-2, with TRBD1 matching 11 bases. Germline V gene sequence: CDR1 MGHRA, CDR2 YSYEKL. The CDR3 contains 18 residues. J gave up 1 base and V 2 bases, and 9 bases lay outside the gene matches. For the CDR3, the DNA is TGCGCCAGCAGCCAACCCCGGGACAGGGGGGGCCATAACTATGGCTACACCTTC. This encodes CASSQPRDRGGHNYGYTF.

CDR3 amino acids: CASKGGRTGELFF. CDR3 sequence (DNA): TGTGCCAGCAAGGGGGGCCGGACCGGGGAGCTGTTTTTT. V is TRBV5-4 and J is TRBJ2-2; D assignment may be TRBD1 or TRBD2 (6 bases each). The CDR3 is 13 residues long. Germline assignment: CDR1 SGHNT and CDR2 YYREEE (reference sequence). V lost 6 bases, J lost 5 bases, and 11 bases lay in between.

The J gene is TRBJ1-5, the V gene TRBV27; 8 bases fit TRBD1. V shed 4 bases, J shed 3 bases, and the junction held 5 bases outside the gene matches. This CDR3 region has 15 residues. The V gene's germline CDR1 is MNHEY and CDR2 SMNVEV (reference sequence). In DNA form, the CDR3 reads TGTGCCAGCAGTTGGCAGGGGGCCTCCAATCAGCCCCAGCATTTT. Translated, it gives CASSWQGASNQPQHF.

This clonotype was seen ten or more times. The V and J genes are TRBV12-3 or TRBV12-4 and TRBJ2-3; 12 bases are a match to TRBD2. Trimming removed 6 bases from V and 4 bases from J; junction bases left unmatched: 8. The CDR3 runs 16 residues. CDR3 bases: TGTGCCAGCAGCCGCCAGGCTAGCGGGGGGGCAGATACGCAGTATTTT. Translation: CASSRQASGGADTQYF.

The chain is built from TRBV20-1 and TRBJ2-4; the D gene is possibly TRBD1 (6 bases). Germline CDR1 DFQATT, CDR2 SNEGSKA (reference sequence). This CDR3 is 15 amino acids long. V lost 3 bases, J lost 2 bases, and 14 bases lay in between. The CDR3 DNA follows: TGCAGTGCTAGTCCGGGACACCGAACCAAAAACATTCAGTACTTC. Encoded protein: CSASPGHRTKNIQYF.

This clonotype was counted at least ten times. The V call is TRBV28, the J call TRBJ2-5, with 14 bases identical to TRBD2. J was trimmed by 7 bases and V by 5 bases; bases with no gene match: 6. The CDR3 totals 15 residues. The germline V gene encodes CDR1 MDHEN and CDR2 SYDVKM. Written as DNA, the CDR3 is TGTGCCAGCAGTCCCGAGACTAGCGGGAGGGCGACCCAGTACTTC. Its translation is CASSPETSGRATQYF.

This clonotype occurred many times. J is TRBJ2-1 and V is TRBV5-1, with 9 bases matching TRBD2. The CDR3 contains 15 residues. CDR1 SGHRS and CDR2 YFSETQ come from the germline V gene. The V segment lost 2 bases and the J segment 6 bases; nucleotides outside the gene matches: 6. The CDR3 loop is CASSFEREAPNEQFF. Here the CDR3 DNA reads TGCGCCAGCAGCTTCGAGCGGGAGGCCCCCAATGAGCAGTTCTTC.

This clonotype has just a few counts. The chain combines TRBV29-1 with TRBJ2-3; 11 bases agree with TRBD2. The V gene's germline CDR1 is SQVTM and CDR2 ANQGSEA. CDR3 size: 15 residues. The V segment lost 5 bases and the J segment 3 bases; nucleotides outside the gene matches: 7. The DNA of the CDR3 is TGCAGCGTTCGGATGACTAGCGGGGTGACAGATACGCAGTATTTT. Translation gives CSVRMTSGVTDTQYF.

The chain links TRBV18 to TRBJ1-1, with TRBD1 matching over 9 bases. V was clipped by 4 bases and J by 2 bases; unmatched bases: 8. From germline, CDR1 is KGHSH and CDR2 LQKENI. CDR3 length: 16 amino acids. CDR3 in amino acids: CASSQGQGMTNTEAFF. The CDR3 DNA follows: TGTGCCAGCTCACAGGGACAGGGTATGACCAACACTGAAGCTTTCTTT.

This clonotype was observed many times. V and J are TRBV19 and TRBJ1-5, with D perhaps TRBD1 (6 bases). The CDR3 runs to 16 residues. Trimming removed 4 bases from V and 3 bases from J, with 16 bases in between. Germline V lookup: CDR1 LNHDA, CDR2 SQIVND (reference sequence). Written as DNA, the CDR3 is TGTGCCAGTAGTACCTCCCGTATGGGGGCCAATCAGCCCCAGCATTTT. Its translation is CASSTSRMGANQPQHF. The full variable domain, its missing parts supplied by reference TRBV19 and TRBJ1-5, is DGGITQSPKYLFRKEGQNVTLSCEQNLNHDAMYWYRQDPGQGLRLIYYSQIVNDFQKGDIAEGYSVSREKKESFPLTVTSAQKNPTAFYLCASSTSRMGANQPQHFGDGTRLSIL.

The chain joins TRBV14 to TRBJ1-6; 8 bases match TRBD1. The CDR3 spans 17 residues. Germline assignment: CDR1 SGHDN and CDR2 FVKESK. Unmatched junction bases numbered 12, after V lost 1 base and J lost 10 bases. CDR3 nucleotides: TGTGCCAGCAGCCAAGTGGCAGGGGGCGTCCATAGGTCACCCCTCCACTTT. It yields the protein CASSQVAGGVHRSPLHF.

Many counts were recorded for this clonotype. The genes are TRBV7-2 and TRBJ1-2, with TRBD1 matching 11 bases. This CDR3 comprises 17 residues. CDR1 and CDR2 (germline): SGHTA, FQGNSA. V was pared by 5 bases and J by 7 bases, with 15 bases of the junction left unmatched. CDR3 in amino acids: CASSPGQGAGKGGGYTF. CDR3 nucleotide sequence: TGTGCCAGCAGCCCCGGACAGGGGGCGGGCAAGGGTGGTGGCTACACCTTC.

This clonotype was picked up a small number of times. V usage is TRBV12-3 or TRBV12-4 and J usage is TRBJ2-1; possible D gene TRBD1, 6 bases. The length of the CDR3 is 14 residues. Trimming pared 8 bases from V and 2 bases from J, leaving 13 bases between. The CDR3 nucleotides are TGTGCCAGCGGGGGCACTAGAGCCTACAATGAGCAGTTCTTC. Its protein is CASGGTRAYNEQFF.

The table lists this clonotype with many counts. The CDR3 here is CASSPPLNTIYF. Here the CDR3 DNA reads TGTGCCAGCAGTCCGCCGTTAAACACCATATATTTT. The chain uses TRBV28 and TRBJ1-3; D uncertain. This CDR3 contains 12 residues. Trimming pared 5 bases from V and 6 bases from J, leaving 8 bases between. Germline loops: CDR1 MDHEN, CDR2 SYDVKM.